The 18 T cell receptor beta chains given below trace back to one sample, sequenced in a study of T cell responses to AZD1222 COVID-19 vaccine. Clones were read by immunoSEQ multiplex PCR, and TCRdb kept only the in-frame ones, dropping some. The sample holds about 150,000 clones, roughly 85% seen once. This material consisted of peripheral blood, taken 28 days after the second AZD1222 dose. The receptors derive from an adult who received the AZD1222 COVID-19 vaccine.

This clone was seen only once. The J gene is TRBJ2-5, the V gene TRBV7-7; perhaps TRBD2 as D (5 bases). Germline lookup yields CDR1 SSHAT and CDR2 FNYEAQ (reference sequence). Trimming removed 5 bases at V and 7 bases at J, with 11 bases between. The CDR3 covers 12 residues. CDR3 loop: CASSPSGRTQYF. In nucleotides, the CDR3 is TGTGCCAGCAGCCCTAGTGGGAGGACCCAGTACTTC. The whole variable domain, filled in from reference TRBV7-7 and TRBJ2-5, reads GAGVSQSPRYKVTKRGQDVTLRCDPISSHATLYWYQQALGQGPEFLTYFNYEAQPDKSGLPSDRFSAERPEGSISTLTIQRTEQRDSAMYRCASSPSGRTQYFGPGTRLLVL.

The CDR3 is CASGLVVRAGGNEQFF. CDR3 DNA sequence: TGTGCTAGTGGTTTGGTAGTCAGGGCAGGGGGGAATGAGCAGTTCTTC. This chain connects TRBV12-5 to TRBJ2-1, with D possibly matching TRBD1 (7 bases). This CDR3 region has 16 residues. V dropped 0 bases and J dropped 7 bases, with 16 bases sitting between them. CDR1 is LGHNT, CDR2 FRNRAP, per germline. Looking up the rest from reference TRBV12-5 and TRBJ2-1 gives the full variable domain: DARVTQTPRHKVTEMGQEVTMRCQPILGHNTVFWYRQTMMQGLELLAYFRNRAPLDDSGMPKDRFSAEMPDATLATLKIQPSEPRDSAVYFCASGLVVRAGGNEQFFGPGTRLTVL.

This sequence joins TRBV7-6 and TRBJ1-6; the match to TRBD1 covers 9 bases. With V trimmed by 5 bases and J by 6 bases, 5 bases remained unmatched. CDR3 length equals 15 residues. Germline-derived CDR1 and CDR2 are SGHVS and FNYEAQ. Here the CDR3 DNA reads TGTGCCAGCAGCCCAGGGACAGGGATTAATTCACCCCTCCACTTT. Translating gives CASSPGTGINSPLHF.

Only one count was recorded for this clone. The CDR3 protein is CASSIDRGRSGGAFF. The CDR3, as DNA: TGTGCCAGTAGTATAGACCGTGGACGCTCCGGGGGAGCTTTCTTT. The chain recombines TRBV19 with TRBJ1-1, with D possibly being TRBD1 (5 bases). The ends were cut back, 0 bases at V and 10 bases at J, with 18 bases in the middle. Germline V lookup: CDR1 LNHDA, CDR2 SQIVND (reference sequence). The CDR3 runs to 15 residues.

The chain couples TRBV27 to TRBJ2-1; the match to TRBD2 covers 14 bases. Germline assignment: CDR1 MNHEY and CDR2 SMNVEV (reference sequence). The trim removed 2 bases at V and 6 bases at J, leaving 9 bases unmatched. This CDR3 is built from 18 residues. CDR3 bases: TGTGCCAGCAGTTTACCCAGACTAGCGGGGGGGAGGGGCAATGAGCAGTTCTTC. It codes for CASSLPRLAGGRGNEQFF.

V usage is TRBV7-9 and J usage is TRBJ2-7; D unresolved. The V end was cut by 5 bases, the J end by 2 bases, with 13 bases between. Germline V lookup: CDR1 SEHNR, CDR2 FQNEAQ (reference sequence). This CDR3 is 14 amino acids long. The CDR3 region is CASSPRGIAYEQYF. The CDR3 coding sequence is TGTGCCAGCAGCCCTCGTGGTATCGCCTACGAGCAGTACTTC.

J is TRBJ2-3 and V is TRBV11-2, with 12 bases matching TRBD1. Germline V lookup: CDR1 SGHAT, CDR2 FQNNGV. This CDR3 is 17 amino acids long. The V segment lost 4 bases and the J segment 5 bases; nucleotides outside the gene matches: 10. This chain's CDR3 is CASSYLGQGALGDTQYF. The CDR3 coding sequence is TGTGCCAGCAGCTACCTGGGACAGGGGGCTTTGGGAGATACGCAGTATTTT. Using reference TRBV11-2 and TRBJ2-3 for the parts outside the CDR3, the full variable domain is EAGVAQSPRYKIIEKRQSVAFWCNPISGHATLYWYQQILGQGPKLLIQFQNNGVVDDSQLPKDRFSAERLKGVDSTLKIQPAKLEDSAVYLCASSYLGQGALGDTQYFGPGTRLTVL.

This clone has a single count. This sequence joins TRBV19 and TRBJ1-2, with 7 bases lining up with TRBD1. Germline V gene lookup returns CDR1 LNHDA and CDR2 SQIVND (reference sequence). This CDR3 spans 12 amino acids. The CDR3 DNA reads as TGTGCAAGTGTTGACAGGGTGAATGGCTACACCTTC. This translates into CASVDRVNGYTF.

The chain joins TRBV4-1 to TRBJ2-1; 11 nucleotides agree with TRBD2. Germline V CDR1 and CDR2: MGHRA, YSYEKL. The CDR3 sequence is 13 residues long. V shed 4 bases, J shed 11 bases, and the junction held 4 bases outside the gene matches. CDR3 DNA: TGCGCCAGCAGCCTAGCGGGGGGGGGCAAGCAGTTCTTC. This codes for CASSLAGGGKQFF.

The chain recombines TRBV7-2 with TRBJ1-3, with D perhaps TRBD1 (5 bases). CDR1 and CDR2 from the germline V gene are SGHTA and FQGNSA. The V gene lost 5 bases and the J gene lost 2 bases, with 13 bases spanning the gap. This CDR3 spans 15 amino acids. The CDR3 loop is CASSVQVTAGNTIYF. CDR3 DNA: TGTGCCAGCAGCGTACAGGTGACGGCTGGAAACACCATATATTTT. The full variable domain, rest sourced from reference TRBV7-2 and TRBJ1-3, is GAGVSQSPSNKVTEKGKDVELRCDPISGHTALYWYRQSLGQGLEFLIYFQGNSAPDKSGLPSDRFSAERTGGSVSTLTIQRTQQEDSAVYLCASSVQVTAGNTIYFGEGSWLTVV.

The J gene is TRBJ1-2, the V gene TRBV6-1; unclear D gene. Trimming removed 3 bases at V and 3 bases at J, with 8 bases between. The CDR3 extends over 13 amino acids. The germline gives CDR1 MNHNS, CDR2 SASEGT. CDR3: CASSDKRDYGYTF. As DNA, the CDR3 is TGTGCCAGCAGTGATAAAAGGGACTATGGCTACACCTTC.

This chain joins TRBV18 and TRBJ2-1, with 8 bases lining up with TRBD2. The V and J ends lost 4 bases and 4 bases, in that order; junction bases with no gene match: 6. The CDR3 has 15 amino acids. Germline CDR1 KGHSH, CDR2 LQKENI. The CDR3 spells CASSLASGPYNEQFF. The CDR3 nucleotides read TGTGCCAGCTCACTTGCTAGCGGGCCATACAATGAGCAGTTCTTC.

The chain links TRBV7-9 to TRBJ1-1, with D unresolved. The germline CDR1 and CDR2 sequences are SEHNR and FQNEAQ (reference sequence). The CDR3 has 12 residues. The CDR3 DNA reads TGTGCGATACCTTCAGAAGGTTATGAAGCTTTCTTT. Translation: CAIPSEGYEAFF.

The rearrangement links TRBV6-6 to TRBJ2-5, with a weak D call TRBD2 (6 bases). This CDR3 region has 13 residues. Trimming stripped 5 bases from V and 5 bases from J, with 12 bases between. Per the germline V gene, CDR1 is MNHNY and CDR2 is SVGAGI (reference sequence). In DNA form, the CDR3 reads TGTGCCAGCAGTGCAGGGAGGAGGGAGACCCAGTACTTC. It codes for CASSAGRRETQYF.

This clone was seen more than once but under ten times. The chain carries TRBV7-9 and TRBJ1-1, with 8 bases matching TRBD1. V was pared by 2 bases and J by 5 bases, with 4 bases of the junction left unmatched. Per germline, CDR1 SEHNR and CDR2 FQNEAQ (reference sequence). The CDR3 is made up of 14 amino acids. DNA for the CDR3: TGTGCCAGCAGCTTACAGGGGGCCTCGACTGAAGCTTTCTTT. Amino acids: CASSLQGASTEAFF.

This rearrangement joins TRBV4-1 to TRBJ1-2; unclear D gene. The CDR3 spans 16 residues. Germline V gives CDR1 MGHRA, CDR2 YSYEKL. V was pared by 0 bases and J by 0 bases, with 11 bases between. The CDR3 spells CASSQDPRTANYGYTF. Written as DNA, the CDR3 is TGCGCCAGCAGCCAAGATCCCAGGACTGCTAACTATGGCTACACCTTC.

This chain links TRBV2 with TRBJ2-1; 8 bases align to TRBD1. Germline lookup yields CDR1 SNHLY and CDR2 FYNNEI. The CDR3 length is 15 residues. Trimming cost V 6 bases and J 2 bases; bases outside gene matches: 6. The CDR3 DNA reads TGTGCCAGCAGCTTCGACAGGGGAGCCTACAATGAGCAGTTCTTC. This sequence encodes CASSFDRGAYNEQFF.

CDR3 residues: CSVGDRRYSPLHF. The CDR3 DNA is TGCAGCGTTGGGGACAGGCGGTATTCACCCCTCCACTTT. This chain connects TRBV29-1 to TRBJ1-6; TRBD1 aligns across 8 bases. Germline CDR1 reads SQVTM; CDR2 reads ANQGSEA. V lost 4 bases, J lost 8 bases, and 4 bases stayed unmatched. The length of the CDR3 is 13 residues.